A single sample is the source of the 20 T cell receptor beta chains below, sequenced in a study of blood T cells in healthy people across ages. With a J-beta primer mix and a sample-barcoded 5' primer, a second PCR ran roughly 6 to 12 cycles. TCRdb analysed the 5' RACE reads with MiXCR anew, one entry per CDR3 protein. The repertoire holds 600,000 to 800,000 distinct CDR3 sequences, with approximately 52% as singletons. The sequenced sample consisted of blood. The receptors originated from an elderly woman in good health.

The sample holds many counts of this clonotype. The chain couples TRBV7-9 to TRBJ1-2; 7 bases are a match to TRBD1. V gave up 4 bases and J gave up 8 bases; unmatched junction bases: 13. This CDR3 region has 15 residues. Germline CDR1 reads SEHNR; CDR2 reads FQNEAQ (reference sequence). CDR3 in DNA: TGTGCCAGCAGCTCGCCCCACAGGGGATGGGAGGGCTACACCTTC. Translating gives CASSSPHRGWEGYTF.

In its sample, this clonotype was seen many times. The V gene is TRBV2, the J gene TRBJ2-1, with D tentatively TRBD2 (5 bases). Germline-derived CDR1 and CDR2 are SNHLY and FYNNEI. This CDR3 is 14 amino acids long. The V and J ends lost 6 bases and 4 bases respectively, with 13 bases between them. CDR3 nucleotides: TGTGCCAGCAGCTTAGGCCGGGATTACAATGAGCAGTTCTTC. Translation gives CASSLGRDYNEQFF.

This clonotype was seen repeatedly, ten times or more. This sequence joins TRBV5-1 and TRBJ2-6, with D tentatively TRBD1 (5 bases). Germline values: CDR1 SGHRS, CDR2 YFSETQ. There are 18 residues in the CDR3. V lost 4 bases to trimming and J lost 0 bases, with 17 bases between them. The CDR3 loop is CASSPRQSPSSGANVLTF. In DNA, the CDR3 is TGCGCCAGCAGCCCTCGACAGTCACCGAGCTCTGGGGCCAACGTCCTGACTTTC.

V is TRBV6-1 and J is TRBJ2-1; TRBD2 matches 8 bases. The CDR3 consists of 18 residues. CDR1 and CDR2 (germline): MNHNS, SASEGT. V gave up 6 bases and J gave up 4 bases; unmatched junction bases: 17. The CDR3 DNA follows: TGTGCCAGCAGCCCCCACGGGAGGGCCGGTTCTGTATACAATGAGCAGTTCTTC. Encoded protein: CASSPHGRAGSVYNEQFF.

V usage is TRBV10-3 and J usage is TRBJ2-7; 7 nucleotides agree with TRBD2. The CDR3 length is 12 residues. Germline-derived CDR1 and CDR2 are ENHRY and SYGVKD. The ends lost 6 bases at V and 5 bases at J; junction bases unmatched: 4. The CDR3 DNA is TGTGCCATCAGGGGGGGGAGGAACGAGCAGTACTTC. Translating gives CAIRGGRNEQYF.

Points on this clonotype: This may come from a read error, since a much larger clone is one base off. This sequence joins TRBV29-1 and TRBJ2-5; 7 nucleotides line up with TRBD2. Germline V gene sequence: CDR1 SQVTM, CDR2 ANQGSEA. The CDR3 consists of 13 residues. J lost 1 base, V lost 7 bases, and 6 bases had no gene match. The CDR3 DNA is TGCAGCGGCTCACTAGCGTCCCAAGAGACCCAGTACTTC. Translating it yields CSGSLASQETQYF.

The chain couples TRBV29-1 to TRBJ2-1; TRBD1 aligns across 9 bases. The CDR3 has 15 residues. Germline lookup yields CDR1 SQVTM and CDR2 ANQGSEA. J gave up 2 bases and V 2 bases, and 4 bases lay outside the gene matches. The CDR3 nucleotides read TGCAGCGTTGAAACATGGACAGGGGCCTACAATGAGCAGTTCTTC. Protein sequence: CSVETWTGAYNEQFF.

This clonotype was found many times. The gene calls are TRBV25-1 and TRBJ2-3; no firm D call. This CDR3 has 11 amino acids. The germline V and J ends were trimmed by 7 bases and 4 bases, with 6 bases remaining between them. The germline V gene encodes CDR1 MGHDK and CDR2 SYGVNS. For the CDR3, the DNA is TGTGCCAGCACCTTATCAGATACGCAGTATTTT. It translates to CASTLSDTQYF.

This rearrangement joins TRBV12-3 or TRBV12-4 to TRBJ2-3, with D tentatively TRBD1 (5 bases). The length of the CDR3 is 15 residues. V was trimmed by 5 bases and J by 3 bases, leaving 15 bases between them. The CDR3 nucleotides read TGTGCCAGCAGTGACAGCAGATTCAGAACAGATACGCAGTATTTT. This codes for CASSDSRFRTDTQYF.

The chain employs TRBV21-1 and TRBJ1-1. TRBV21-1 is marked as a pseudogene. The CDR3 is 15 amino acids. Here the CDR3 DNA reads TGTGCCAGCAGCAAAGTATTTAGGGTTTCTATTGAAGCTTTCTTT. Translation: CASSKVFRVSIEAFF.

The chain uses TRBV4-1 and TRBJ1-2; the match to TRBD1 covers 7 bases. This CDR3 region has 15 residues. Unmatched junction bases numbered 5, after V lost 3 bases and J lost 1 base. Germline values: CDR1 MGHRA, CDR2 YSYEKL. CDR3 amino acids: CASSQAGQRNYGYTF. The CDR3 DNA is TGCGCCAGCAGCCAGGCGGGACAGCGTAACTATGGCTACACCTTC.

This clonotype was counted many times. This chain joins TRBV24-1 and TRBJ2-5; possible D gene TRBD1, 5 bases. Germline CDR1 and CDR2: KGHDR and SFDVKD. This CDR3 is built from 14 residues. Trimming cost V 3 bases and J 3 bases, with 10 bases left between them. CDR3 DNA sequence: TGTGCCACCAGTGATACGACAGTAAAAGAGACCCAGTACTTC. Its protein product is CATSDTTVKETQYF.

V is TRBV29-1 and J is TRBJ2-1; 7 bases agree with TRBD1. This CDR3 has 12 residues. CDR1 is SQVTM, CDR2 ANQGSEA, per germline. V lost 4 bases, J lost 10 bases, and 7 bases stayed unmatched. Written as DNA, the CDR3 is TGCAGCGTTGGGGGACAGTCCGACGAGCAGTTCTTC. It encodes CSVGGQSDEQFF.

This clonotype appeared a few times. This sequence joins TRBV10-3 and TRBJ2-3, with D hard to call. The CDR3 length is 13 residues. Germline CDR1 reads ENHRY; CDR2 reads SYGVKD. The V end was cut by 11 bases, the J end by 4 bases, with 16 bases between. Written as DNA, the CDR3 is TGTGCCTCAGGCAAGGGTGATCCAGATACGCAGTATTTT. This translates into CASGKGDPDTQYF.

The chain recombines TRBV7-9 with TRBJ1-2, with no clear D. The germline gives CDR1 SEHNR, CDR2 FQNEAQ (reference sequence). This CDR3 has 14 residues. V was trimmed by 1 base and J by 8 bases, leaving 14 bases between them. The DNA of the CDR3 is TGTGCCAGCAGCTTAGGGGCCTCTGCGGGCGGCTACACCTTC. Its translation: CASSLGASAGGYTF.

This clonotype showed up many times. The gene calls are TRBV12-3 or TRBV12-4 and TRBJ1-5, with D unresolved. V shed 8 bases and J shed 0 bases, with 8 bases lying between them. The CDR3 has 13 amino acids. DNA for the CDR3: TGTGCCAGCGCCCTTTATAGCAATCAGCCCCAGCATTTT. Translated, it gives CASALYSNQPQHF.

The chain is built from TRBV18 and TRBJ1-1; D gene unclear. CDR3 length equals 11 residues. Per germline, CDR1 KGHSH and CDR2 LQKENI. V was shortened by 3 bases and J by 13 bases, with 12 bases between the two germline ends. CDR3 sequence: CASSPGSQRFF. The CDR3 DNA reads as TGTGCCAGCTCACCCGGATCACAGCGTTTCTTT.

At least ten counts were recorded for this clonotype. The chain recombines TRBV3-1 with TRBJ2-1, with 7 positions matching TRBD2. This CDR3 is built from 16 residues. J lost 0 bases, V lost 1 base, and 3 bases had no gene match. In germline, CDR1 is LGHDT, CDR2 YNNKEL (reference sequence). The CDR3 nucleotides read TGTGCCAGCAGCCAAGGCGGGAGAGGCTCCTACAATGAGCAGTTCTTC. Translation: CASSQGGRGSYNEQFF.

This chain's CDR3 is CASSLPPSTDTQYF. The DNA for the CDR3 is TGTGCCAGCAGCTTACCGCCTAGCACAGATACGCAGTATTTT. The genes are TRBV7-3 and TRBJ2-3; D ambiguous. Trimming shortened V by 2 bases and J by 0 bases, and 6 bases separated the two germline ends. CDR1 and CDR2 from the germline V gene are SGHTA and FQGTGA. This CDR3 has 14 amino acids.

This clonotype was observed a single time. A much larger clonotype is one base distant, so this may be a read error. The genes are TRBV5-1 and TRBJ2-1; tentative D call: TRBD2 (5 bases). Germline values: CDR1 SGHRS, CDR2 YFSETQ. The ends were cut back, 0 bases at V and 10 bases at J, with 14 bases in the middle. This CDR3 spans 14 amino acids. The chain's CDR3 is CASSLADGIREQFF. The CDR3 bases are TGCGCCAGCAGCTTGGCCGACGGGATTAGAGAGCAGTTCTTC.